This entry lists 10 T cell receptor beta chains sequenced from one sample in a study of cytomegalovirus exposure and HLA in healthy donors. The study ran its PCR with 60 Vbeta and 13 Jbeta primers. Measured with immunoSEQ multiplex PCR; TCRdb has only the in-frame clones, and not every one. The sample consists of about 130,000 clones, more than 65% of them appearing once. Sequencing was performed on PBMCs. Source of these receptors: a man between 50 and 59 years old in good health and CMV-seronegative.

V gene TRBV13 combines with J gene TRBJ1-6, with 9 bases fitting TRBD1. Germline V CDR1 and CDR2: PRHDT, FYEKMQ (reference sequence). This CDR3 is built from 16 residues. V lost 5 bases, J lost 3 bases, and 5 bases stayed unmatched. For the CDR3, the DNA is TGTGCCAGCAGCGAACCGGGACAGGGCTATAATTCACCCCTCCACTTT. Translated: CASSEPGQGYNSPLHF.

The rearrangement joins TRBV9 to TRBJ2-1, with TRBD2 identical over 10 bases. The germline gives CDR1 SGDLS, CDR2 YYNGEE. J lost 10 bases, V lost 0 bases, and 7 bases had no gene match. The CDR3 consists of 15 residues. The CDR3 nucleotides read TGTGCCAGCAGCGTAGTAAGCGGGGGGGCCTACGAGCAGTTCTTC. Protein product: CASSVVSGGAYEQFF.

The rearrangement joins TRBV6-5 to TRBJ1-2; a weak D match, TRBD1 (5 bases). This CDR3 contains 15 residues. The germline CDR1 and CDR2 sequences are MNHEY and SVGAGI. The ends were cut back, 2 bases at V and 7 bases at J, with 17 bases in the middle. The CDR3 sequence is CASSYDSRTKGGYTF. DNA of the CDR3: TGTGCCAGCAGTTACGACAGCCGCACCAAGGGTGGCTACACCTTC.

The sample holds one count of this clone. This chain uses TRBV10-1 with TRBJ2-2; the match to TRBD2 covers 10 bases. Germline trimming cut 4 bases from V and 2 bases from J; bases unmatched to any gene: 7. CDR1 and CDR2 from the germline V gene are WNHNN and SYGVQD (reference sequence). This CDR3 has 17 residues. The CDR3 region is CASSGPSGGPNTGELFF. As DNA, the CDR3 is TGCGCCAGCAGTGGCCCTAGCGGGGGCCCCAACACCGGGGAGCTGTTTTTT.

The CDR3 here is CSVGLNTEAFF. CDR3 nucleotides: TGCAGCGTGGGGCTGAACACTGAAGCTTTCTTT. The V and J genes are TRBV29-1 and TRBJ1-1; tentative D call: TRBD1 (5 bases). This CDR3 spans 11 amino acids. V was clipped by 6 bases and J by 0 bases, with 5 bases between them. From germline, CDR1 is SQVTM and CDR2 ANQGSEA. The entire variable domain, with the rest obtained from reference TRBV29-1 and TRBJ1-1, is as follows: SAVISQKPSRDICQRGTSLTIQCQVDSQVTMMFWYRQQPGQSLTLIATANQGSEATYESGFVIDKFPISRPNLTFSTLTVSNMSPEDSSIYLCSVGLNTEAFFGQGTRLTVV.

The V and J genes are TRBV5-4 and TRBJ1-2; the D is unclear. Germline values: CDR1 SGHNT, CDR2 YYREEE (reference sequence). Trimming pared 3 bases from V and 3 bases from J, leaving 9 bases between. The CDR3 is 13 residues long. The CDR3 sequence: CASSSFRDYGYTF. DNA for the CDR3: TGTGCCAGCAGCTCCTTTCGGGACTATGGCTACACCTTC.

The V gene is TRBV19, the J gene TRBJ2-7, with D tentatively TRBD2 (6 bases). With 3 bases removed from V and 3 bases from J, the gap between germline ends came to 15 bases. CDR1 and CDR2 from the germline V gene are LNHDA and SQIVND (reference sequence). The CDR3 totals 15 residues. The CDR3 loop reads CASSIASSGHYEQYF. As DNA, the CDR3 is TGTGCCAGTAGTATCGCTTCAAGCGGGCACTACGAGCAGTACTTC.

This rearrangement joins TRBV2 to TRBJ2-2, with 11 bases lining up with TRBD2. The CDR3 contains 14 residues. The germline V gene encodes CDR1 SNHLY and CDR2 FYNNEI. Trimming removed 10 bases from V and 2 bases from J; junction bases left unmatched: 3. Here the CDR3 reads CAIGTSGNTGELFF. As DNA, the CDR3 is TGTGCCATTGGGACTAGCGGTAACACCGGGGAGCTGTTTTTT.

The chain links TRBV5-1 to TRBJ1-1; D uncertain. The CDR3 contains 13 residues. Germline assignment: CDR1 SGHRS and CDR2 YFSETQ. Trimming shortened V by 4 bases and J by 4 bases, and 11 bases separated the two germline ends. The CDR3 region is CASSLEQVTEAFF. In DNA, the CDR3 is TGCGCCAGCAGCCTCGAGCAGGTCACTGAAGCTTTCTTT.

This chain uses TRBV5-6 with TRBJ1-3, with D unclear. Trimming left V 0 bases short and J 0 bases short, with 10 bases between. The CDR3 has 16 residues. CDR1 is SGHDT and CDR2 is YYEEEE in the germline V gene. The CDR3 sequence: CASSLAARVSGNTIYF. The CDR3, as DNA: TGTGCCAGCAGCTTGGCCGCGAGGGTCTCTGGAAACACCATATATTTT. Supplemented by reference TRBV5-6 and TRBJ1-3, the full variable domain reads DAGVTQSPTHLIKTRGQQVTLRCSPKSGHDTVSWYQQALGQGPQFIFQYYEEEERQRGNFPDRFSGHQFPNYSSELNVNALLLGDSALYLCASSLAARVSGNTIYFGEGSWLTVV.